These 18 T cell receptor beta chains share one sample of origin, sequenced in a study of radiotherapy plus CTLA-4 blockade in lung cancer. Using immunoSEQ multiplex PCR, the repertoire was profiled, and TCRdb retains in-frame clones only, with some absent. The sample has 62,000 or so clones; 79% are singletons. The sample here was peripheral blood, taken from a patient treated with radiotherapy plus ipilimumab. Receptor source: a human donor with non-small cell lung cancer who had a complete response to radiotherapy plus ipilimumab.

A few counts support this clone. The rearrangement uses TRBV18 and TRBJ2-3, with D unresolved. CDR1 and CDR2 from the germline V gene are KGHSH and LQKENI. The CDR3 is 15 residues long. Trimming removed 2 bases at V and 0 bases at J, with 9 bases between. CDR3 in DNA: TGTGCCAGCTCACCAAACACCGCTAGCACAGATACGCAGTATTTT. This encodes CASSPNTASTDTQYF.

This clone was observed a few times. This sequence joins TRBV25-1 and TRBJ1-6, with TRBD1 as a possible D gene (5 bases). CDR3 length: 17 residues. Trimming stripped 2 bases from V and 3 bases from J, with 14 bases between. The germline V gene encodes CDR1 MGHDK and CDR2 SYGVNS. For the CDR3, the DNA is TGTGCCAGCAGTGAAGCTCCAAGGGGCAGCTATAATTCACCCCTCCACTTT. Its translation: CASSEAPRGSYNSPLHF.

J is TRBJ1-6 and V is TRBV10-3; D is unclear. V gave up 10 bases and J gave up 11 bases, with 18 bases separating them. CDR1 and CDR2 (germline): ENHRY, SYGVKD. The CDR3 extends over 13 amino acids. CDR3 sequence reads: CATQRGMSTPLHF. CDR3 in DNA: TGTGCCACCCAGCGAGGGATGTCGACACCCCTCCACTTT.

Here the CDR3 reads CASTWTENEQFF. The CDR3 DNA reads TGCGCCAGCACCTGGACCGAGAATGAGCAGTTCTTC. This chain links TRBV5-1 with TRBJ2-1; D gene unclear. Between the trimmed V and J ends, which lost 6 bases and 7 bases, there was a span of 11 bases. Germline V gene sequence: CDR1 SGHRS, CDR2 YFSETQ. The CDR3 extends over 12 amino acids.

The rearrangement joins TRBV7-2 to TRBJ2-2, with D maybe TRBD1 (6 bases). The CDR3 runs to 15 residues. Trimming removed 4 bases from V and 8 bases from J, with 17 bases in between. CDR1 and CDR2 from the germline V gene are SGHTA and FQGNSA. CDR3: CASSSSGTRGGELFF. The CDR3, as DNA: TGTGCCAGCAGCTCCTCCGGGACAAGAGGTGGGGAGCTGTTTTTT.

This clone was picked up one time. This sequence joins TRBV7-2 and TRBJ1-5, with D unresolved. Between the trimmed V and J ends, which lost 2 bases and 5 bases, there was a span of 4 bases. The CDR3 loop spans 12 amino acids. The germline CDR1 and CDR2 sequences are SGHTA and FQGNSA. Written as DNA, the CDR3 is TGTGCCAGCAGCTTAAGGGATCAGCCCCAGCATTTT. Translating it yields CASSLRDQPQHF.

V usage is TRBV4-1 and J usage is TRBJ1-1; 11 nucleotides match TRBD1. CDR1 is MGHRA, CDR2 YSYEKL, per germline. The CDR3 contains 15 residues. The ends lost 2 bases at V and 11 bases at J; junction bases unmatched: 10. CDR3 amino acids: CASSQPGTGGSGAFF. As DNA, the CDR3 is TGCGCCAGCAGCCAACCAGGGACAGGGGGTAGTGGTGCTTTCTTT.

This clone was seen just once. The chain couples TRBV6-5 to TRBJ1-2, with 7 bases fitting TRBD1. J gave up 2 bases and V 7 bases, and 10 bases lay outside the gene matches. CDR3 length: 15 residues. Germline V gene data show CDR1 as MNHEY and CDR2 as SVGAGI. The CDR3 bases are TGTGCCAGCACCCCCACGGACAGGCACAACTATGGCTACACCTTC. It encodes CASTPTDRHNYGYTF.

The rearrangement links TRBV7-2 to TRBJ1-2, with D tentatively TRBD1 (5 bases). Germline loops: CDR1 SGHTA, CDR2 FQGNSA. V lost 3 bases and J 8 bases, leaving 16 bases between the germline ends. This CDR3 spans 14 amino acids. In nucleotides, the CDR3 is TGTGCCAGCAGCTTTTCTATCCAGGGAGAAGGCTACACCTTC. Its protein product is CASSFSIQGEGYTF.

This clone turned up a few times. The chain is built from TRBV2 and TRBJ2-3; a weak D match, TRBD2 (5 bases). The CDR3 runs to 15 residues. Trimming took off 3 bases at V and 5 bases at J, with 15 bases between the two ends. Germline CDR1 SNHLY, CDR2 FYNNEI. The CDR3 DNA reads as TGTGCCAGCAGTGATCCGGGGTCCTCTCTAGATACGCAGTATTTT. Translated: CASSDPGSSLDTQYF.

The chain has TRBV10-3 and TRBJ1-1; the D gene is possibly TRBD1 (5 bases). The CDR3 totals 13 residues. Looked up from germline, CDR1 is ENHRY and CDR2 is SYGVKD. With 4 bases removed from V and 6 bases from J, the gap between germline ends came to 12 bases. Here the CDR3 reads CAISGRQGAEAFF. The CDR3 nucleotides are TGTGCCATCAGTGGTCGGCAGGGTGCTGAAGCTTTCTTT.

V usage is TRBV30 and J usage is TRBJ1-5, with D possibly matching TRBD1 (6 bases). V shed 3 bases and J shed 3 bases, with 18 bases lying between them. The CDR3 spans 16 residues. Germline V lookup: CDR1 GTSNPN, CDR2 SVGIG (reference sequence). The CDR3 DNA follows: TGTGCCTGGAGCAACCCCACAGGGCGTAACAATCAGCCCCAGCATTTT. Its protein product is CAWSNPTGRNNQPQHF.

The J gene is TRBJ1-1, the V gene TRBV10-3; 9 bases align to TRBD1. V gave up 0 bases and J gave up 1 base; unmatched junction bases: 6. The CDR3 loop spans 17 amino acids. The germline V gene has CDR1 ENHRY and CDR2 SYGVKD. The CDR3 region is CAISESDRGPPNTEAFF. CDR3 DNA: TGTGCCATCAGTGAGTCGGACAGGGGCCCCCCGAACACTGAAGCTTTCTTT.

The CDR3: CASSQVGTGKNYGYTF. CDR3 nucleotide sequence: TGCGCCAGCAGCCAAGTGGGGACAGGAAAGAACTATGGCTACACCTTC. V usage is TRBV4-1 and J usage is TRBJ1-2, with 8 bases aligning to TRBD1. The CDR3 runs 16 residues. Trimming took 1 base from V and 2 from J; bases not matched to a gene: 6. Germline V gene data show CDR1 as MGHRA and CDR2 as YSYEKL.

The rearrangement links TRBV28 to TRBJ2-7, with D possibly matching TRBD2 (6 bases). Germline CDR1 is MDHEN and CDR2 is SYDVKM. Trimming removed 6 bases from V and 3 bases from J, with 12 bases in between. This CDR3 is built from 13 residues. CDR3 sequence reads: CASSSGLIYEQYV. CDR3 sequence (DNA): TGTGCCAGCAGCTCGGGACTTATCTACGAGCAGTACGTC.

This clone has just a few counts. The rearrangement uses TRBV7-9 and TRBJ2-1, with TRBD2 matching over 10 bases. This CDR3 has 16 amino acids. From germline, CDR1 is SEHNR and CDR2 FQNEAQ (reference sequence). V lost 5 bases, J lost 3 bases, and 7 bases stayed unmatched. CDR3 in amino acids: CASSPLAGALYNEQFF. The CDR3 coding sequence is TGTGCCAGCAGCCCGCTAGCGGGAGCCCTCTACAATGAGCAGTTCTTC.

Notes on this clone: At one boundary the junction diverges from the germline segment, which might be a read error. CDR3 protein: CASSFGTENSPLHF. The CDR3 DNA follows: TGTGCCAGCAGCTTTGGGACAGAGAATTCACCCCTCCACTTT. The chain joins TRBV5-1 to TRBJ1-6, with 7 bases aligning to TRBD1. This CDR3 region has 14 residues. From germline, CDR1 is SGHRS and CDR2 YFSETQ.

The rearrangement links TRBV6-1 to TRBJ2-7; 8 bases align to TRBD1. In germline, CDR1 is MNHNS, CDR2 SASEGT. This CDR3 has 15 residues. Losses at the gene ends were 7 bases for V and 6 bases for J; bases not matched to a gene: 14. CDR3 in amino acids: CASTQRLTGVVEQYV. CDR3 nucleotide sequence: TGTGCCAGCACCCAACGCCTGACAGGGGTGGTCGAGCAGTACGTC.